The 13 T cell receptor beta chains reported below all come from one sample, sequenced in a study of T-cell reconstitution after alpha-beta-depleted transplantation in children. Preparing the TCRbeta library involved the use of unique molecular identifiers. MiXCR, applied by TCRdb to the PCR reads, yields one record per CDR3 protein. Of a few hundred thousand distinct CDR3 sequences in the sample, about 11% were seen once. Sequences were derived from PBMCs from the stem cell graft donor, sampled from the stem cell graft. Every receptor here comes from a human donor who donated a stem cell graft to a child with acute myeloid leukemia.

This clonotype was seen ten or more times. V usage is TRBV15 and J usage is TRBJ1-5; the match to TRBD1 covers 7 bases. Germline CDR1 reads LNHNV; CDR2 reads YYDKDF (reference sequence). This CDR3 region has 15 residues. V shed 6 bases and J 9 bases; nucleotides not matched to a gene: 14. The CDR3 spells CATRPTKTGFAPQHF. The CDR3 coding sequence is TGTGCCACCAGACCGACTAAGACAGGGTTTGCGCCCCAGCATTTT.

CDR3 bases: TGCGCCAGCAGCTGGGAGGACTACACAGATACGCAGTATTTT. The encoded protein is CASSWEDYTDTQYF. The chain employs TRBV5-1 and TRBJ2-3; weak D call: TRBD2 (6 bases). Looked up from germline, CDR1 is SGHRS and CDR2 is YFSETQ. V lost 3 bases, J lost 2 bases, and 10 bases lay in between. The CDR3 covers 14 residues.

This clonotype appeared many times. This chain links TRBV10-3 with TRBJ2-1; D remains ambiguous. The CDR3 covers 16 residues. Germline lookup yields CDR1 ENHRY and CDR2 SYGVKD. V gave up 0 bases and J gave up 2 bases, with 11 bases separating them. CDR3 in DNA: TGTGCCATCAGTGAGTCGCTCGTCCTTACCTACAATGAGCAGTTCTTC. Amino acids: CAISESLVLTYNEQFF.

This clonotype was counted at least ten times. This rearrangement joins TRBV7-2 to TRBJ2-7; 10 nucleotides agree with TRBD2. The germline gives CDR1 SGHTA, CDR2 FQGNSA. The CDR3 covers 13 residues. V shed 6 bases, J shed 2 bases, and the junction held 1 base outside the gene matches. In DNA, the CDR3 is TGTGCCAGCAGAGCGGGAGGGCCCTACGAGCAGTACTTC. This encodes CASRAGGPYEQYF.

This clonotype was observed a few times. This chain joins TRBV9 and TRBJ1-3, with D uncertain. Germline loops: CDR1 SGDLS, CDR2 YYNGEE. The CDR3 runs to 16 residues. The V end was cut by 2 bases, the J end by 4 bases, with 16 bases between. CDR3 region: CASSVLGHSSGNTIYF. CDR3 DNA sequence: TGTGCCAGCAGCGTTTTGGGCCACTCTTCGGGAAACACCATATATTTT.

The chain recombines TRBV7-9 with TRBJ1-5; 9 bases agree with TRBD1. CDR1 is SEHNR and CDR2 is FQNEAQ in the germline V gene (reference sequence). J was trimmed by 1 base and V by 6 bases; bases with no gene match: 4. The CDR3 sequence is 15 residues long. The chain's CDR3 is CASSSGTGSNQPQHF. For the CDR3, the DNA is TGTGCCAGCAGTTCCGGGACAGGGAGCAATCAGCCCCAGCATTTT.

This chain links TRBV5-1 with TRBJ2-7, with 8 positions matching TRBD1. Unmatched junction bases numbered 11, after V lost 4 bases and J lost 5 bases. Germline CDR1 and CDR2: SGHRS and YFSETQ. The CDR3 length is 15 residues. CDR3 amino acids: CASSVLQGARNEQYF. CDR3 coding DNA: TGCGCCAGCAGCGTCTTGCAGGGGGCGAGGAACGAGCAGTACTTC.

This clonotype was recorded a few times. This chain joins TRBV7-8 and TRBJ1-3; D is unresolved. V was cut by 5 bases and J by 8 bases, with 13 bases left in between. The CDR3 totals 13 residues. Germline CDR1 is SGHVS and CDR2 is FQNEAQ. CDR3 bases: TGTGCCAGCAGCCAAATTGTTGCGGACACCATATATTTT. It codes for CASSQIVADTIYF.

This chain links TRBV7-8 with TRBJ2-7; D remains unclear. This CDR3 has 14 residues. The V gene's germline CDR1 is SGHVS and CDR2 FQNEAQ. V lost 4 bases and J 4 bases, leaving 14 bases between the germline ends. The DNA of the CDR3 is TGTGCCAGCAGCTCCCGGGTTTCGTGGTACGAGCAGTACTTC. Protein product: CASSSRVSWYEQYF.

This clonotype was observed a few times. The chain recombines TRBV29-1 with TRBJ2-5; 8 positions agree with TRBD1. The germline CDR1 and CDR2 sequences are SQVTM and ANQGSEA. The CDR3 length is 12 residues. The V and J ends lost 5 bases and 6 bases, in that order; junction bases with no gene match: 5. As DNA, the CDR3 is TGCAGCGTTATCCGGGACAGGAAGACCCAGTACTTC. This translates into CSVIRDRKTQYF. The whole variable domain, filled in from reference TRBV29-1 and TRBJ2-5, reads SAVISQKPSRDICQRGTSLTIQCQVDSQVTMMFWYRQQPGQSLTLIATANQGSEATYESGFVIDKFPISRPNLTFSTLTVSNMSPEDSSIYLCSVIRDRKTQYFGPGTRLLVL.

A remark on this clonotype: A read error may be the cause here, since a much bigger clone is one base away. J is TRBJ2-1 and V is TRBV5-1; 9 bases match TRBD2. CDR3 length equals 16 residues. The V gene's germline CDR1 is SGHRS and CDR2 YFSETQ. The CDR3 spells CASSLEVAGVDNQQFF. As DNA, the CDR3 is TGCGCCAGCAGCTTGGAGGTAGCGGGAGTAGACAATCAGCAGTTCTTC.

This sequence joins TRBV5-1 and TRBJ2-2; D unclear. CDR3 length equals 15 residues. V lost 1 base and J lost 4, with 11 bases in between. Germline V gene data show CDR1 as SGHRS and CDR2 as YFSETQ. CDR3 sequence reads: CASSLFSAVTGELFF. DNA for the CDR3: TGCGCCAGCAGCTTGTTCTCAGCCGTCACCGGGGAGCTGTTTTTT.

This clonotype was recorded only once. The CDR3 DNA is TGTGCAAGTCGCGCCTCGGGACAGGGAGATCGAGGTCCTCAATATATCCCGGAGGATAGTGAGCAGTTCTTC. Its translation: CASRASGQGDRGPQYIPEDSEQFF. The rearrangement joins TRBV12-2 to TRBJ2-1; the listed D gene, TRBD1, was not tested against the DNA. TRBV12-2 is flagged as a pseudogene. The CDR3 consists of 24 residues.